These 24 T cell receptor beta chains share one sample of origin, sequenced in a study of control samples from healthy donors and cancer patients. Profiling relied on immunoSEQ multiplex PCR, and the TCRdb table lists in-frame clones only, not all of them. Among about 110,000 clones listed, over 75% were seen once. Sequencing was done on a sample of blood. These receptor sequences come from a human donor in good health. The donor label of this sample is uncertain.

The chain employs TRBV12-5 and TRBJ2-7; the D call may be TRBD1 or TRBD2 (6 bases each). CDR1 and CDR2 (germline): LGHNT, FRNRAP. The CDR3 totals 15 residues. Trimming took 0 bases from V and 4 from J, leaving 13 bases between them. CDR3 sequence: CASGLVQGGGYEQYF. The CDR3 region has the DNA TGTGCTAGTGGTTTGGTACAGGGAGGTGGATACGAGCAGTACTTC.

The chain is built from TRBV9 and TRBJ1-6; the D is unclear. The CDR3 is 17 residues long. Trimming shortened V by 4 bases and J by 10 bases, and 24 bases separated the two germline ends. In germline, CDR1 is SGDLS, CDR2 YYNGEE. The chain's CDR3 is CASSKDPSFGNRSPLHF. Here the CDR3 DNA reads TGTGCCAGCAGCAAAGATCCGAGTTTTGGTAATAGATCACCCCTCCACTTT.

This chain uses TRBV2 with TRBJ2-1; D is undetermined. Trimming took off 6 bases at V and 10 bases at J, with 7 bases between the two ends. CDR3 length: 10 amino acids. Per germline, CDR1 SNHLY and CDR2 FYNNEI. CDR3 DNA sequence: TGTGCCAGCAGCGGTGTGGAGCAGTTCTTC. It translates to CASSGVEQFF.

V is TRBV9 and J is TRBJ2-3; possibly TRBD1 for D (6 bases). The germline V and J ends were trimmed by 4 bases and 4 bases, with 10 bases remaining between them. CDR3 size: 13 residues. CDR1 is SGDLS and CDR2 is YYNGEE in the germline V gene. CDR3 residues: CASSPQGPDTQYF. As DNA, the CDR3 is TGTGCCAGCAGCCCTCAGGGGCCAGATACGCAGTATTTT.

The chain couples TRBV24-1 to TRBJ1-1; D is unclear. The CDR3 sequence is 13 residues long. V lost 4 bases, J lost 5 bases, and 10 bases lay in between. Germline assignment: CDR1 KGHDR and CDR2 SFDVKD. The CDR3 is CATSDPPGTEAFF. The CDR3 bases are TGTGCCACCAGTGACCCCCCTGGGACTGAAGCTTTCTTT.

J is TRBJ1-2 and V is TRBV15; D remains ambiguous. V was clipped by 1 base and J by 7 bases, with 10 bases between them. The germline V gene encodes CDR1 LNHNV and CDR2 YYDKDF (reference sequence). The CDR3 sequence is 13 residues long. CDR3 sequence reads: CATSRGSFPGYTF. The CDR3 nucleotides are TGTGCCACCAGCAGAGGATCCTTCCCTGGCTACACCTTC.

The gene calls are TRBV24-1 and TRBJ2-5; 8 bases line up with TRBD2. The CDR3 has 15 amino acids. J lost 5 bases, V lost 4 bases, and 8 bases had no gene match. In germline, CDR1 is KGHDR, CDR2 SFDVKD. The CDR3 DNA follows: TGTGCCACCAGTGACCCGACCGGGACTAGGGAGACCCAGTACTTC. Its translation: CATSDPTGTRETQYF.

The CDR3 coding sequence is TGTGCCAGCTCTACAACCAGACAGGGCACAGATACGCAGTATTTT. This sequence encodes CASSTTRQGTDTQYF. The chain employs TRBV18 and TRBJ2-3; a weak D match, TRBD1 (6 bases). Germline V lookup: CDR1 KGHSH, CDR2 LQKENI. The CDR3 is 15 amino acids. V was pared by 6 bases and J by 1 base, with 14 bases between.

CDR3 sequence (DNA): TGTGCCAGCAGCTTTATCTTGGGCGGCGGGGCCGAGCAGTACTTC. This codes for CASSFILGGGAEQYF. This sequence joins TRBV5-4 and TRBJ2-7; TRBD2 is a possible D gene (6 bases). Trimming stripped 2 bases from V and 6 bases from J, with 18 bases between. The CDR3 totals 15 residues. Germline assignment: CDR1 SGHNT and CDR2 YYREEE (reference sequence).

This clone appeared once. The CDR3 loop reads CASSLMLGGGDTQYF. The CDR3, as DNA: TGTGCCAGCAGCTTAATGTTAGGGGGAGGAGATACGCAGTATTTT. The rearrangement uses TRBV7-2 and TRBJ2-3; D may be TRBD1 or TRBD2 (6 bases each). Germline V CDR1 and CDR2: SGHTA, FQGNSA. The CDR3 sequence is 15 residues long. V was shortened by 2 bases and J by 5 bases, with 14 bases between the two germline ends.

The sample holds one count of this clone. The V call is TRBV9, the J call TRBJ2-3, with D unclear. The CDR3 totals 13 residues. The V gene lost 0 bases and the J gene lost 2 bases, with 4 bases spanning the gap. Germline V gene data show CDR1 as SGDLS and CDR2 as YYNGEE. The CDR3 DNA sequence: TGTGCCAGCAGCGTAGAATACACAGATACGCAGTATTTT. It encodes CASSVEYTDTQYF.

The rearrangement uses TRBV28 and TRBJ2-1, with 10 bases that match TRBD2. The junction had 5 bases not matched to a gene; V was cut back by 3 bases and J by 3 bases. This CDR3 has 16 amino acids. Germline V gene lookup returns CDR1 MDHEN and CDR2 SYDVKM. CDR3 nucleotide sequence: TGTGCCAGCAGTTTTAGGAGCGGGGGGGTCTACAATGAGCAGTTCTTC. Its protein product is CASSFRSGGVYNEQFF. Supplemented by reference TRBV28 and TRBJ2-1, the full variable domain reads DVKVTQSSRYLVKRTGEKVFLECVQDMDHENMFWYRQDPGLGLRLIYFSYDVKMKEKGDIPEGYSVSREKKERFSLILESASTNQTSMYLCASSFRSGGVYNEQFFGPGTRLTVL.

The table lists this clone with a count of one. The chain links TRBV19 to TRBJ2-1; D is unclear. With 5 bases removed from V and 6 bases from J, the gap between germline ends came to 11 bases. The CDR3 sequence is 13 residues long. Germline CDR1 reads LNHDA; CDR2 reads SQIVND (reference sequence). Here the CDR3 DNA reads TGTGCCAGTAGTCTCGTCCCGGGCAATGAGCAGTTCTTC. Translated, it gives CASSLVPGNEQFF.

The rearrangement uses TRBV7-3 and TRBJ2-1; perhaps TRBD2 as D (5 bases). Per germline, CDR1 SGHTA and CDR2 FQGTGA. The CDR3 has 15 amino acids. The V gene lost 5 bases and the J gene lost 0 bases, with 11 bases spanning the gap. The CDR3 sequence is CASSTGVSSYNEQFF. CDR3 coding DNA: TGTGCCAGCAGCACCGGGGTAAGCTCCTACAATGAGCAGTTCTTC.

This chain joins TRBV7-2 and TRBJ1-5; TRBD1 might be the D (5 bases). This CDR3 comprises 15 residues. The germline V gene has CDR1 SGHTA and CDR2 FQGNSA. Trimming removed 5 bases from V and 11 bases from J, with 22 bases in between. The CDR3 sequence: CASSPEGLRHGAQHF. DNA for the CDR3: TGTGCCAGCAGCCCAGAGGGGCTCCGGCACGGGGCCCAGCATTTT.

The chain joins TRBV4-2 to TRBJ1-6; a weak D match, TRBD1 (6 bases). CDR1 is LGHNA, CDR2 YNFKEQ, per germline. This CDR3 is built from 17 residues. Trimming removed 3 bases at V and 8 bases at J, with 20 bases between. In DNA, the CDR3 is TGTGCCAGCAGCCAGGCAGTCACAGGGCGACCTTATTCACCCCTCCACTTT. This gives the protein CASSQAVTGRPYSPLHF.

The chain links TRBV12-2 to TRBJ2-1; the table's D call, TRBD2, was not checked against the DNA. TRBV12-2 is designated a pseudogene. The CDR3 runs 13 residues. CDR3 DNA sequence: TGTGCAAGTCGCTTAGGTCGGGTAAGGAAGCAGTTCTTC. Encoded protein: CASRLGRVRKQFF.

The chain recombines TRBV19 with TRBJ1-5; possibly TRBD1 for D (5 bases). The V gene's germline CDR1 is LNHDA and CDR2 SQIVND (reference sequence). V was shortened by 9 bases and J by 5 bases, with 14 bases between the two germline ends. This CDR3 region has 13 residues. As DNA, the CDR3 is TGTGCCAGCACCCGACGAGGGGATCAGCCCCAGCATTTT. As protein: CASTRRGDQPQHF.

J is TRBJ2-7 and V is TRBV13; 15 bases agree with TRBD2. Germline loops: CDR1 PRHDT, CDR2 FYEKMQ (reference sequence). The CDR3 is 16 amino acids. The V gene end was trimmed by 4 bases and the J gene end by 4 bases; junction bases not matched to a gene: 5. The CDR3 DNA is TGTGCCAGCAGCTCGGGACTAGCGGGGGGCCCTTACGAGCAGTACTTC. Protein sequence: CASSSGLAGGPYEQYF.

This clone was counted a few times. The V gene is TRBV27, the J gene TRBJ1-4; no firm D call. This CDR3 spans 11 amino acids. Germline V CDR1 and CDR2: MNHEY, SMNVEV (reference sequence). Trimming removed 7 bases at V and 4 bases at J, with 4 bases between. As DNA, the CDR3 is TGTGCCAGCAAGAATAATGAAAAACTGTTTTTT. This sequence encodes CASKNNEKLFF.

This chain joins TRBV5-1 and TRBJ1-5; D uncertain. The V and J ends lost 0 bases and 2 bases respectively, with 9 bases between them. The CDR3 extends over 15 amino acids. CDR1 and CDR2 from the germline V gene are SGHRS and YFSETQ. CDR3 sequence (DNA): TGCGCCAGCAGCTTGGAAGGTAGTGGCAATCAGCCCCAGCATTTT. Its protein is CASSLEGSGNQPQHF.

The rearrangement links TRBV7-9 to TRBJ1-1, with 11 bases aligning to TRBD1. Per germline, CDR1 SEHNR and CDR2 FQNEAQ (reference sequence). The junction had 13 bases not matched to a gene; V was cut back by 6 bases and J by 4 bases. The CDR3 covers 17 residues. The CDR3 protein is CASSSGTGGLSGTEAFF. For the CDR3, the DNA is TGTGCCAGCAGTTCCGGGACAGGGGGACTTAGTGGCACTGAAGCTTTCTTT.

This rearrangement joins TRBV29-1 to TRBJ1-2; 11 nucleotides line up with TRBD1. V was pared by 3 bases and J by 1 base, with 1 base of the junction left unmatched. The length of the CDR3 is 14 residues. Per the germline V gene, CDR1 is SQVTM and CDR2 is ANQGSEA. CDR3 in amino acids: CSVDGTGGNYGYTF. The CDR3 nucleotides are TGCAGCGTTGACGGGACAGGGGGTAACTATGGCTACACCTTC.

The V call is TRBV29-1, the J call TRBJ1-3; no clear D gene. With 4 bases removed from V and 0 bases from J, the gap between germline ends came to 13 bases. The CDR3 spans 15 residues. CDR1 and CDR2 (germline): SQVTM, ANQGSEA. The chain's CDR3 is CSVAEVRTSGNTIYF. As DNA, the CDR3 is TGCAGCGTTGCAGAAGTTCGAACCTCTGGAAACACCATATATTTT.